The 20 T cell receptor beta chains listed next were all sequenced from one sample in a study of CD8 T cells in ankylosing spondylitis. TCRdb reprocessed the 5' RACE reads with MiXCR, giving one entry per CDR3 protein. This table has roughly 250,000 distinct CDR3 sequences, around 7.8% appearing once. Sequencing was done on a sample of blood, either unsorted or a sorted T cell fraction (not recorded which). These receptors all come from a male donor with ankylosing spondylitis or in good health (not recorded which).

In its sample, this clonotype was seen many times. This rearrangement joins TRBV5-1 to TRBJ1-1; D unclear. Between the trimmed V and J ends, which lost 0 bases and 0 bases, there was a span of 9 bases. Germline V gives CDR1 SGHRS, CDR2 YFSETQ. The CDR3 spans 15 residues. CDR3 sequence reads: CASSLEIAVNTEAFF. The CDR3 DNA reads TGCGCCAGCAGCTTGGAGATAGCCGTGAACACTGAAGCTTTCTTT.

This clonotype appeared many times. This chain links TRBV9 with TRBJ2-7; 11 nucleotides match TRBD2. The V and J ends lost 0 bases and 0 bases, in that order; junction bases with no gene match: 2. From germline, CDR1 is SGDLS and CDR2 YYNGEE. The length of the CDR3 is 16 residues. The CDR3, as DNA: TGTGCCAGCAGCGTAGGTACTAGCGGGGGCTCCTACGAGCAGTACTTC. Its protein product is CASSVGTSGGSYEQYF.

This clonotype has a count of ten or more. This chain links TRBV6-6 with TRBJ2-5, with D unclear. This CDR3 contains 11 residues. Deletions cut 6 bases from V and 4 bases from J, with 6 bases between. The germline V gene encodes CDR1 MNHNY and CDR2 SVGAGI (reference sequence). The CDR3 region is CASSRVETQYF. In DNA form, the CDR3 reads TGTGCCAGCAGCCGCGTAGAGACCCAGTACTTC.

This clonotype was seen at least ten times. The rearrangement joins TRBV19 to TRBJ1-5; the D is unclear. Germline-derived CDR1 and CDR2 are LNHDA and SQIVND (reference sequence). V gave up 7 bases and J gave up 0 bases, with 10 bases separating them. CDR3 length: 14 amino acids. CDR3 coding DNA: TGTGCCAGTACCAAGGTAAATAGCAATCAGCCCCAGCATTTT. Encoded protein: CASTKVNSNQPQHF.

This clonotype came up many times. This chain uses TRBV5-4 with TRBJ2-7; 7 bases line up with TRBD1. CDR1 SGHNT and CDR2 YYREEE come from the germline V gene (reference sequence). The J segment lost 7 bases and the V segment lost 3 bases, leaving 10 bases of the junction unmatched. The CDR3 sequence is 14 residues long. The CDR3, as DNA: TGTGCCAGCAGCTACTCGGGACAGCCCACGGAGCAGTACTTC. It yields the protein CASSYSGQPTEQYF.

This clonotype was detected many times. The chain carries TRBV20-1 and TRBJ2-1; D is perhaps TRBD2 (5 bases). CDR1 and CDR2 (germline): DFQATT, SNEGSKA (reference sequence). The CDR3 totals 14 residues. V was clipped by 2 bases and J by 9 bases, with 17 bases between them. The CDR3 DNA reads TGCAGTGCTAGACCGATAGGCTCTAGCCGTGAGCAGTTCTTC. It translates to CSARPIGSSREQFF.

This chain uses TRBV4-2 with TRBJ1-6; D is uncertain. Germline CDR1 is LGHNA and CDR2 is YNFKEQ. This CDR3 has 13 amino acids. The germline V and J ends were trimmed by 4 bases and 12 bases, with 13 bases remaining between them. The CDR3 loop reads CASSLSRGEPLHF. CDR3 coding DNA: TGTGCCAGCAGCCTCAGTCGTGGTGAACCCCTCCACTTT.

The sample holds many counts of this clonotype. The V and J genes are TRBV20-1 and TRBJ2-7; possible D gene TRBD2, 6 bases. This CDR3 has 15 residues. V gave up 3 bases and J gave up 2 bases, with 17 bases separating them. Germline-derived CDR1 and CDR2 are DFQATT and SNEGSKA (reference sequence). CDR3 sequence: CSASPSRGRAYEQYF. In nucleotides, the CDR3 is TGCAGTGCTAGCCCCTCGCGGGGACGGGCCTACGAGCAGTACTTC.

This clonotype was seen repeatedly, ten times or more. The J gene is TRBJ2-1, the V gene TRBV29-1; D could derive from TRBD1 or TRBD2 (6 bases each). V lost 3 bases, J lost 0 bases, and 9 bases lay in between. Germline V gene sequence: CDR1 SQVTM, CDR2 ANQGSEA. This CDR3 contains 14 residues. The CDR3 DNA follows: TGCAGCGTTGAGGGGGGCATCTCCTACAATGAGCAGTTCTTC. Encoded protein: CSVEGGISYNEQFF.

The chain is built from TRBV7-9 and TRBJ2-5; TRBD2 matches 7 bases. The germline V gene has CDR1 SEHNR and CDR2 FQNEAQ (reference sequence). This CDR3 has 15 residues. The V gene end was trimmed by 2 bases and the J gene end by 5 bases; junction bases not matched to a gene: 8. CDR3 protein: CASSLSSGKVETQYF. The CDR3 DNA reads as TGTGCCAGCAGCTTATCCAGCGGGAAGGTCGAGACCCAGTACTTC.

The CDR3 nucleotides are TGTGCCAGCAGCTTAGATCACGGGACAAGGGGGAACACCGGGGAGCTGTTTTTT. Translation: CASSLDHGTRGNTGELFF. The V call is TRBV7-6, the J call TRBJ2-2; TRBD1 is a possible D gene (6 bases). Trimming took off 1 base at V and 1 base at J, with 16 bases between the two ends. Germline V CDR1 and CDR2: SGHVS, FNYEAQ. The CDR3 is 18 amino acids.

This clonotype was detected many times. The J gene is TRBJ1-1, the V gene TRBV20-1; possible D gene TRBD1, 6 bases. V was clipped by 1 base and J by 5 bases, with 14 bases between them. The length of the CDR3 is 14 residues. CDR1 and CDR2 (germline): DFQATT, SNEGSKA (reference sequence). CDR3 sequence (DNA): TGCAGTGCTAGAGGTTACTCAGGGGCTACTGAAGCTTTCTTT. Translating gives CSARGYSGATEAFF.

This clonotype was observed many times. The gene calls are TRBV12-3 or TRBV12-4 and TRBJ2-2, with TRBD2 identical over 7 bases. The CDR3 spans 16 residues. The junction had 5 bases not matched to a gene; V was cut back by 1 base and J by 3 bases. The CDR3 DNA reads TGTGCCAGCAGTTTAGGCAGAGGGAGGGACACCGGGGAGCTGTTTTTT. Translation: CASSLGRGRDTGELFF.

Ten or more counts support this clonotype. The V call is TRBV20-1, the J call TRBJ2-7; D possibly corresponds to TRBD1 (7 bases). Germline V gene sequence: CDR1 DFQATT, CDR2 SNEGSKA (reference sequence). This CDR3 region has 15 residues. V was shortened by 1 base and J by 7 bases, with 20 bases between the two germline ends. CDR3 amino acids: CSARGQGGEGFEQYF. The DNA of the CDR3 is TGCAGTGCTAGAGGACAGGGAGGAGAGGGTTTTGAGCAGTACTTC.

This clonotype was counted ten times or more. The CDR3 reads CASSRDRGRTEAFF. The CDR3 coding sequence is TGTGCCAGCAGCCGGGACAGGGGGAGGACTGAAGCTTTCTTT. V gene TRBV5-8 combines with J gene TRBJ1-1; 11 bases align to TRBD1. The CDR3 spans 14 residues. CDR1 is SGHTS, CDR2 YDEGEE, per germline. The V gene end was trimmed by 4 bases and the J gene end by 5 bases; junction bases not matched to a gene: 4.

This clonotype appeared many times. The chain couples TRBV29-1 to TRBJ2-3; D is possibly TRBD1 or TRBD2 (5 bases each). The V end lost 6 bases, the J end lost 2 bases, and 12 bases lay between the germline ends. Germline V gene data show CDR1 as SQVTM and CDR2 as ANQGSEA. The CDR3 contains 13 residues. CDR3 sequence: CSVGTLYTDTQYF. The CDR3 bases are TGCAGCGTCGGGACCCTTTACACAGATACGCAGTATTTT.

This clonotype showed up many times. V usage is TRBV10-3 and J usage is TRBJ2-7, with TRBD2 identical over 7 bases. In germline, CDR1 is ENHRY, CDR2 SYGVKD. The CDR3 has 13 amino acids. Germline trimming cut 4 bases from V and 3 bases from J; bases unmatched to any gene: 3. The CDR3 reads CAISGASGYEQYF. In DNA, the CDR3 is TGTGCCATCAGTGGCGCTAGCGGCTACGAGCAGTACTTC.

This clonotype appeared many times. The J gene is TRBJ2-5, the V gene TRBV5-1; D not resolved. CDR1 and CDR2 (germline): SGHRS, YFSETQ. V shed 1 base and J shed 5 bases, with 9 bases lying between them. The CDR3 extends over 13 amino acids. CDR3 amino acids: CASSLYIGETQYF. The CDR3 bases are TGCGCCAGCAGCTTGTACATAGGCGAGACCCAGTACTTC.

This clonotype was seen many times. The rearrangement uses TRBV30 and TRBJ1-1, with a weak D call TRBD1 (5 bases). Trimming left V 1 base short and J 6 bases short, with 6 bases between. Germline CDR1 GTSNPN, CDR2 SVGIG (reference sequence). The CDR3 is 11 amino acids. The CDR3 region is CAWSGGSEAFF. CDR3 in DNA: TGTGCCTGGAGTGGGGGGTCTGAAGCTTTCTTT.

The sample holds many counts of this clonotype. The chain employs TRBV11-1 and TRBJ2-3, with 11 bases matching TRBD2. CDR3 length: 14 amino acids. Losses at the gene ends were 4 bases for V and 5 bases for J; bases not matched to a gene: 2. Germline V gene lookup returns CDR1 SGHAT and CDR2 FQDESV (reference sequence). CDR3 DNA: TGTGCCAGCAGCTCACTAGCGGGAGTAGATACGCAGTATTTT. It is translated as CASSSLAGVDTQYF.